Listed below are T cell receptor beta chains from one sample, sequenced in a study of CD8 T cells in Susac syndrome. TCRdb called the immunoSEQ multiplex PCR reads again in MiXCR, with one record for every CDR3 protein. The table has fewer than 350,000 distinct CDR3 sequences, over 75% seen once. The sample consisted of CD8+ T cells from PBMCs. These receptors were collected from a human donor with multiple sclerosis. Both conserved end residues are trimmed from each CDR3.

V gene: TRBV4-1
J gene: TRBJ1-2
CDR3 length: 15
CDR3 protein: ASSQEGSPLTAYGYT

V gene: TRBV7-9
J gene: TRBJ2-7
CDR3 length: 12
CDR3 protein: ASSPGTTNYEQY

V gene: TRBV7-9
J gene: TRBJ2-1
CDR3 length: 13
CDR3 protein: ASSLRLAGYNEQF

V gene: TRBV7-2
J gene: TRBJ2-7
CDR3 length: 13
CDR3 protein: ASSFDPSLYYEQY

V gene: TRBV12-3/TRBV12-4
J gene: TRBJ1-3
CDR3 length: 12
CDR3 protein: ASTAGGSGNTIY

V gene: TRBV19
J gene: TRBJ1-5
CDR3 length: 13
CDR3 protein: ASSSYRDSNQPQH

V gene: TRBV27
J gene: TRBJ1-2
CDR3 length: 11
CDR3 protein: ASSPGQGHGYT

V gene: TRBV12-3/TRBV12-4
J gene: TRBJ2-7
CDR3 length: 10
CDR3 protein: ASNDYSYEQY

V gene: TRBV29-1
J gene: TRBJ2-7
CDR3 length: 12
CDR3 protein: SVVGRSSSYEQY

V gene: TRBV7-3
J gene: TRBJ2-1
CDR3 length: 11
CDR3 protein: ASQGTSGDEQF

V gene: TRBV20-1
J gene: TRBJ1-2
CDR3 length: 9
CDR3 protein: SARLSLGYT

V gene: TRBV24-1
J gene: TRBJ2-7
CDR3 length: 9
CDR3 protein: ATSDGYEQY

V gene: TRBV7-2
J gene: TRBJ2-3
CDR3 length: 10
CDR3 protein: ASSVTTDTQY

V gene: TRBV9
J gene: TRBJ2-1
CDR3 length: 13
CDR3 protein: ASSLSGAAYNEQF

V gene: TRBV13
J gene: TRBJ2-1
CDR3 length: 12
CDR3 protein: ASSLAPAVNEQF

V gene: TRBV24-1
J gene: TRBJ2-2
CDR3 length: 13
CDR3 protein: ATSASLEYTGELF

V gene: TRBV19
J gene: TRBJ2-7
CDR3 length: 13
CDR3 protein: ASRPANGEGYEQY

V gene: TRBV6-5
J gene: TRBJ2-2
CDR3 length: 10
CDR3 protein: ASWGVEGELF

V gene: TRBV2
J gene: TRBJ2-1
CDR3 length: 13
CDR3 protein: ASSEVAGGYNEQS

V gene: TRBV11-2
J gene: TRBJ2-1
CDR3 length: 16
CDR3 protein: ASSSNSGAWSSYNEQF

V gene: TRBV18
J gene: TRBJ2-4
CDR3 length: 15
CDR3 protein: ASSRQVLANEKNIQY

V gene: TRBV4-3
J gene: TRBJ2-7
CDR3 length: 11
CDR3 protein: ASSMGIHYEQY

V gene: TRBV19
J gene: TRBJ2-5
CDR3 length: 11
CDR3 protein: ASRGTARETQY

V gene: TRBV23-1
J gene: TRBJ1-5
CDR3 length: 14
CDR3 protein: ASSPGGASGNQPQH

V gene: TRBV4-2
J gene: TRBJ1-3
CDR3 length: 12
CDR3 protein: ASSGRDSGNTIY

V gene: TRBV4-1
J gene: TRBJ2-7
CDR3 length: 12
CDR3 protein: ASSQVGIAYEQY

V gene: TRBV20-1
J gene: TRBJ2-1
CDR3 length: 16
CDR3 protein: SARARGPPGLSYNEQF

V gene: TRBV7-2
J gene: TRBJ2-3
CDR3 length: 13
CDR3 protein: ASSLARGGQDTQY

V gene: TRBV6-1
J gene: TRBJ2-3
CDR3 length: 13
CDR3 protein: ASSAVRSPTDTQY

V gene: TRBV27
J gene: TRBJ2-7
CDR3 length: 13
CDR3 protein: ASSLSPGTDYEQY

V gene: TRBV11-2
J gene: TRBJ1-1
CDR3 length: 12
CDR3 protein: ASSLFRGLTEAF

V gene: TRBV28
J gene: TRBJ2-7
CDR3 length: 10
CDR3 protein: ASSWSSYEQY

V gene: TRBV29-1
J gene: TRBJ2-2
CDR3 length: 12
CDR3 protein: SVVLPVSTGELF

V gene: TRBV7-6
J gene: TRBJ2-7
CDR3 length: 14
CDR3 protein: ASSPSTRQGAYEQY

V gene: TRBV5-4
J gene: TRBJ2-7
CDR3 length: 11
CDR3 protein: ASSAGSGYEQY

V gene: TRBV19
J gene: TRBJ2-7
CDR3 length: 12
CDR3 protein: ASSIDGQPYEQY

V gene: TRBV28
J gene: TRBJ2-1
CDR3 length: 16
CDR3 protein: ASSLTRRLAGSYNEQF

V gene: TRBV30
J gene: TRBJ2-1
CDR3 length: 14
CDR3 protein: AWSVRAGTSGDEQF

V gene: TRBV20-1
J gene: TRBJ2-7
CDR3 length: 10
CDR3 protein: SARAGDYEQY

V gene: TRBV6-2/TRBV6-3
J gene: TRBJ2-1
CDR3 length: 13
CDR3 protein: ASSASGLLYNEQF

V gene: TRBV9
J gene: TRBJ1-1
CDR3 length: 12
CDR3 protein: ASSVSRENTEAF

V gene: TRBV20-1
J gene: TRBJ1-1
CDR3 length: 8
CDR3 protein: SVGLDEAF

V gene: TRBV19
J gene: TRBJ1-1
CDR3 length: 13
CDR3 protein: ASSISGATNTEAF

V gene: TRBV20-1
J gene: TRBJ2-7
CDR3 length: 11
CDR3 protein: SASLGYGYEQY

V gene: TRBV29-1
J gene: TRBJ2-7
CDR3 length: 10
CDR3 protein: SVESGPHEQY

V gene: TRBV20-1
J gene: TRBJ2-4
CDR3 length: 16
CDR3 protein: SARDLSETSGTGDIQY

V gene: TRBV7-2
J gene: TRBJ2-2
CDR3 length: 12
CDR3 protein: ASSLAGDTGELF

V gene: TRBV30
J gene: TRBJ1-2
CDR3 length: 12
CDR3 protein: AWSVGVGLVSYT

V gene: TRBV9
J gene: TRBJ2-7
CDR3 length: 14
CDR3 protein: ASSLGGSLAGGEQY

V gene: TRBV6-1
J gene: TRBJ2-5
CDR3 length: 11
CDR3 protein: ASRTGSQETQY

V gene: TRBV9
J gene: TRBJ2-7
CDR3 length: 12
CDR3 protein: ASSVGGGTDEQY

V gene: TRBV6-2/TRBV6-3
J gene: TRBJ2-6
CDR3 length: 13
CDR3 protein: ASTPLLSGANVLT

V gene: TRBV2
J gene: TRBJ1-3
CDR3 length: 13
CDR3 protein: ASTRGAFAGNTIY

V gene: TRBV7-9
J gene: TRBJ1-1
CDR3 length: 10
CDR3 protein: ASSSVGAEAF

V gene: TRBV28
J gene: TRBJ2-2
CDR3 length: 16
CDR3 protein: ASTLRTGWRVNTGELV

V gene: TRBV20-1
J gene: TRBJ2-5
CDR3 length: 12
CDR3 protein: SAPRQAPGETQY